The 8 T cell receptor beta chains below were found in one sample sequenced in a study of cytomegalovirus exposure and HLA in healthy donors. Clones were sequenced by immunoSEQ multiplex PCR, and TCRdb holds only the in-frame ones, with some missing. The table lists 120,000 to 150,000 clones, roughly 91% of them singletons. Specimen: PBMCs. Receptor source: a woman younger than 35 in good health and CMV-seropositive.

This clone has only one observation. The V gene is TRBV7-6, the J gene TRBJ2-1, with D maybe TRBD2 (5 bases). The CDR3 runs 13 residues. Germline values: CDR1 SGHVS, CDR2 FNYEAQ. Trimming shortened V by 5 bases and J by 5 bases, and 10 bases separated the two germline ends. The CDR3 loop reads CASSARLNNEQFF. CDR3 nucleotides: TGTGCCAGCAGCGCCCGACTAAACAATGAGCAGTTCTTC.

CDR3 nucleotide sequence: TGTGCCAGCAGCTTAGTTCCAGGCTACGAGCAGTACTTC. Protein product: CASSLVPGYEQYF. The J gene is TRBJ2-7, the V gene TRBV7-2, with D uncertain. Between the trimmed V and J ends, which lost 1 base and 3 bases, there was a span of 7 bases. CDR1 is SGHTA, CDR2 FQGNSA, per germline. The CDR3 contains 13 residues.

The chain employs TRBV11-3 and TRBJ2-1; the D gene is possibly TRBD2 (5 bases). Trimming took 7 bases from V and 4 from J, leaving 14 bases between them. Germline CDR1 is SGHNT and CDR2 is YENEEA. The CDR3 covers 14 residues. The CDR3 sequence: CASTPSGVYNEQFF. The CDR3 DNA follows: TGTGCCAGCACGCCGAGCGGAGTATACAATGAGCAGTTCTTC.

This CDR3 is CAWRERKSYNEQFF. The DNA of the CDR3 is TGTGCCTGGAGAGAGCGAAAATCCTACAATGAGCAGTTCTTC. The chain joins TRBV30 to TRBJ2-1; D is undetermined. V gave up 3 bases and J gave up 1 base, with 10 bases separating them. Looked up from germline, CDR1 is GTSNPN and CDR2 is SVGIG (reference sequence). The CDR3 has 14 amino acids. Full variable domain (missing parts from reference TRBV30 and TRBJ2-1): SQTIHQWPATLVQPVGSPLSLECTVEGTSNPNLYWYRQAAGRGLQLLFYSVGIGQISSEVPQNLSASRPQDRQFILSSKKLLLSDSGFYLCAWRERKSYNEQFFGPGTRLTVL.

This clone was seen a few times. The V gene is TRBV10-2, the J gene TRBJ2-2; D remains unclear. Trimming stripped 5 bases from V and 4 bases from J, with 11 bases between. Germline V CDR1 and CDR2: WSHSY, SAAADI. This CDR3 is built from 14 residues. CDR3 region: CASSLGSRTGELFF. DNA of the CDR3: TGCGCCAGCAGTCTGGGTAGCCGCACCGGGGAGCTGTTTTTT.

The V call is TRBV6-5, the J call TRBJ2-1; D call uncertain. The V gene's germline CDR1 is MNHEY and CDR2 SVGAGI. Trimming pared 0 bases from V and 9 bases from J, leaving 12 bases between. This CDR3 contains 14 residues. CDR3 protein: CASSYSRVFGEQFF. DNA of the CDR3: TGTGCCAGCAGTTACTCCCGGGTATTTGGTGAGCAGTTCTTC.

This clone has only a few counts. DNA for the CDR3: TGTGCCAGCTCCCGTGACAGCTACAATCAGCCCCAGCATTTT. Translated, it gives CASSRDSYNQPQHF. The V and J genes are TRBV18 and TRBJ1-5; possibly TRBD1 for D (5 bases). Germline V gene data show CDR1 as KGHSH and CDR2 as LQKENI. Trimming took 6 bases from V and 3 from J, leaving 12 bases between them. The CDR3 is 14 amino acids.

The chain couples TRBV9 to TRBJ2-2; D gene uncertain. V gave up 3 bases and J gave up 1 base, with 7 bases separating them. Germline CDR1 and CDR2: SGDLS and YYNGEE. This CDR3 comprises 14 residues. The CDR3 DNA sequence: TGTGCCAGCAGCGCCGCTAGGAACACCGGGGAGCTGTTTTTT. It yields the protein CASSAARNTGELFF.